Included here is one T cell receptor beta chain sequence, with context. V was pared by 4 bases and J by 6 bases, with 10 bases between. Germline assignment: CDR1 MNHEY and CDR2 SMNVEV (reference sequence). The CDR3 contains 12 residues. Using unique molecular identifiers, the investigators prepared the TCRbeta library. One entry per CDR3 protein results from TCRdb running MiXCR on the PCR reads. The repertoire holds 440,000 or so distinct CDR3 sequences, with about a tenth as singletons. This record comes from a study of T-cell reconstitution after alpha-beta-depleted transplantation in children. The chain carries TRBV27 and TRBJ2-7, with D perhaps TRBD1 or TRBD2 (5 bases each). The receptor was isolated from a human donor who donated a stem cell graft to a child with acute myeloid leukemia. This sample comprised PBMCs from the stem cell graft donor, obtained from the stem cell graft. CDR3 sequence (DNA): TGTGCCAGCAGTTCTGGGGGTCGCGAGCAGTACTTC. Its translation is CASSSGGREQYF.